This T cell receptor beta chain originates from a study of blood T cell repertoires in COVID-19. Study context: Acute and convalescent COVID-19 specimens originated in the United States, Italy and Spain. PBMCs, B-cell-depleted T cells, or T cells provided the cDNA or gDNA that made up the material.

The V gene's germline CDR1 is MGHRA and CDR2 YSYEKL. The length of the CDR3 is 15 residues. V dropped 1 base and J dropped 1 base, with 7 bases sitting between them. In the original workflow: Estimated nucleated cell counts came from reference gene primer amplification. The method was immunoSEQ multiplex PCR; TCRdb's version includes in-frame clones alone and lacks a portion of them. The V and J calls and clone size come from that table; D and trimming were worked out from the DNA. The repertoire holds roughly 100,000 clones, with around 80% as singletons. The V call is TRBV4-1, the J call TRBJ2-2; D call uncertain. The sequence was obtained from a woman of 80 years or more with active or convalescent COVID-19. The sample taken for sequencing was peripheral blood. The CDR3 bases are TGCGCCAGCAGCCAAGCCCCGGTGAACACCGGGGAGCTGTTTTTT. Its translation: CASSQAPVNTGELFF.